The clone carrying this T cell receptor (beta chain) was counted many times. Its antigen is not known. Genomic DNA served as template for TCR beta VDJ and CDR3 profiling. In TCRdb, the reads were re-called with MiXCR into one record per CDR3 protein. The repertoire holds approximately 70,000 distinct CDR3 sequences, with roughly 58% as singletons. This entry belongs to a study of CD8+CD57+ T cells in acquired aplastic anemia. Study-level background: Mean yield of DNA from sorted CD4+ and CD8+ cells was 3 to 3.5 ug.

Germline assignment: CDR1 LGHDT and CDR2 YNNKEL (reference sequence). V shed 3 bases, J shed 6 bases, and the junction held 14 bases outside the gene matches. CDR3 length equals 17 residues. The study, taken as a whole, reports: Significant differences in CD8+ Simpson's diversity were not observed between patients and controls. Overlapping CD8+ CDR3 repertoires of patients and controls contained approximately 28 shared sequences.

V usage is TRBV3-1 and J usage is TRBJ2-1, with 7 nucleotides matching TRBD2. This TCR derives from a human donor in good health, serving as a control. Sequenced sample: sorted CD4+, CD8+, or CD8+CD57+ T cells (not recorded which) from PBMCs. DNA for the CDR3: TGTGCCAGCAGCCACCCGTCCGGGAGGCCTATCTCCAATGAGCAGTTCTTC. It encodes CASSHPSGRPISNEQFF.